These 25 T cell receptor beta chains came from one sample sequenced in a study of T cells after yellow fever vaccination. Using its own MiXCR run on the 5' RACE reads, TCRdb lists one record per CDR3 protein. This table has 68,000 or so distinct CDR3 sequences, over 6.5% appearing once. The material sequenced was CD8+ T cells sorted from PBMCs, taken about 41 days after the first yellow fever vaccination. These receptors came from a young man who received the YFV17D yellow fever vaccine.

The sample holds many counts of this clonotype. The J gene is TRBJ2-2, the V gene TRBV7-6; 9 bases align to TRBD1. The germline gives CDR1 SGHVS, CDR2 FNYEAQ. The CDR3 covers 16 residues. Trimming took 4 bases from V and 6 from J; bases not matched to a gene: 9. CDR3 in amino acids: CASSSNDRGSAGELFF. CDR3 nucleotide sequence: TGTGCCAGCAGCTCAAACGACAGGGGGTCGGCCGGGGAGCTGTTTTTT. The full variable domain, with the rest looked up from reference TRBV7-6 and TRBJ2-2, is GAGVSQSPRYKVTKRGQDVALRCDPISGHVSLYWYRQALGQGPEFLTYFNYEAQQDKSGLPNDRFSAERPEGSISTLTIQRTEQRDSAMYRCASSSNDRGSAGELFFGEGSRLTVL.

This clonotype was picked up a small number of times. The chain uses TRBV28 and TRBJ2-7; weak D call: TRBD1 (6 bases). Per germline, CDR1 MDHEN and CDR2 SYDVKM. This CDR3 contains 15 residues. V was cut by 5 bases and J by 3 bases, with 17 bases left in between. CDR3 amino acids: CASSQPDTGFYEQYF. The CDR3 nucleotides read TGTGCCAGCAGTCAACCAGATACAGGGTTCTACGAGCAGTACTTC.

This clonotype has a count of ten or more. This chain uses TRBV5-1 with TRBJ2-1, with 10 bases matching TRBD2. J gave up 6 bases and V 0 bases, and 6 bases lay outside the gene matches. Looked up from germline, CDR1 is SGHRS and CDR2 is YFSETQ. The CDR3 runs to 16 residues. CDR3 sequence reads: CASSLASSGGGNEQFF. The CDR3 bases are TGCGCCAGCAGCTTGGCCTCCAGCGGGGGGGGCAATGAGCAGTTCTTC.

This clonotype was seen many times. The chain recombines TRBV6-5 with TRBJ1-1, with D unresolved. The germline V gene encodes CDR1 MNHEY and CDR2 SVGAGI. The V end was cut by 6 bases, the J end by 3 bases, with 11 bases between. The CDR3 has 13 residues. In DNA form, the CDR3 reads TGTGCCAGCAGCAGCCGGACTGACACTGAAGCTTTCTTT. Amino acids: CASSSRTDTEAFF.

The rearrangement links TRBV11-2 to TRBJ2-2; D may be TRBD2 (6 bases). CDR1 and CDR2 from the germline V gene are SGHAT and FQNNGV. The CDR3 is 14 amino acids. Trimming took 8 bases from V and 7 from J, leaving 17 bases between them. The CDR3, as DNA: TGTGCCAGCGTTTTGGGGGAGGACGGCGGGGAGCTGTTTTTT. It encodes CASVLGEDGGELFF.

At least ten counts were recorded for this clonotype. The CDR3 DNA reads as TGTGCCAGCAGCTCTCGGACAGGCCTAAATCAGCCCCAGCATTTT. Translating gives CASSSRTGLNQPQHF. V is TRBV7-8 and J is TRBJ1-5; 7 bases fit TRBD1. V lost 4 bases and J lost 4; bases outside the gene matches: 7. Germline CDR1 and CDR2: SGHVS and FQNEAQ. The CDR3 length is 15 residues.

This clonotype was counted ten times or more. The V gene is TRBV7-9, the J gene TRBJ2-1; no firm D call. The length of the CDR3 is 15 residues. V dropped 4 bases and J dropped 2 bases, with 12 bases sitting between them. Germline V CDR1 and CDR2: SEHNR, FQNEAQ (reference sequence). CDR3 bases: TGTGCCAGCAGCTCGTCCTTCAAGGCCTACAATGAGCAGTTCTTC. It encodes CASSSSFKAYNEQFF. The full variable domain, in which reference TRBV7-9 and TRBJ2-1 provide the parts outside the CDR3, is DTGVSQNPRHKITKRGQNVTFRCDPISEHNRLYWYRQTLGQGPEFLTYFQNEAQLEKSRLLSDRFSAERPKGSFSTLEIQRTEQGDSAMYLCASSSSFKAYNEQFFGPGTRLTVL.

The sample holds many counts of this clonotype. The rearrangement joins TRBV7-9 to TRBJ2-3; TRBD2 aligns across 8 bases. Germline CDR1 and CDR2: SEHNR and FQNEAQ (reference sequence). Unmatched junction bases numbered 2, after V lost 0 bases and J lost 6 bases. There are 14 residues in the CDR3. DNA of the CDR3: TGTGCCAGCAGCTTAGCCGGGGGGGCGGATACGCAGTATTTT. This translates into CASSLAGGADTQYF.

This clonotype was seen only a few times. The V gene is TRBV4-2, the J gene TRBJ1-2, with a tentative D call TRBD1 (5 bases). The V and J ends lost 0 bases and 4 bases respectively, with 18 bases between them. The CDR3 is 17 residues long. Germline V gene lookup returns CDR1 LGHNA and CDR2 YNFKEQ. The CDR3 is CASSQESAGLTGYGYTF. DNA of the CDR3: TGTGCCAGCAGCCAAGAATCGGCAGGGCTAACCGGCTATGGCTACACCTTC.

The table lists this clonotype with a few counts. The V and J genes are TRBV7-9 and TRBJ2-3, with D maybe TRBD1 (6 bases). The CDR3 contains 14 residues. V was shortened by 5 bases and J by 9 bases, with 18 bases between the two germline ends. Looked up from germline, CDR1 is SEHNR and CDR2 is FQNEAQ (reference sequence). The CDR3 reads CASSHPLTGETQYF. As DNA, the CDR3 is TGTGCCAGCAGCCATCCCTTGACAGGAGAAACGCAGTATTTT.

Ten or more counts support this clonotype. V and J are TRBV9 and TRBJ2-1; 9 bases are a match to TRBD1. CDR1 is SGDLS and CDR2 is YYNGEE in the germline V gene. This CDR3 is built from 16 residues. The trim removed 0 bases at V and 9 bases at J, leaving 10 bases unmatched. The CDR3 here is CASSVVGTGLLGEQFF. The CDR3 DNA reads TGTGCCAGCAGCGTAGTCGGGACAGGGCTATTAGGTGAGCAGTTCTTC.

This clonotype was seen ten or more times. V gene TRBV4-3 combines with J gene TRBJ1-4; TRBD1 matches at 9 bases. This CDR3 region has 16 residues. The V segment lost 1 base and the J segment 8 bases; nucleotides outside the gene matches: 8. Germline CDR1 reads LGHNA; CDR2 reads YSLEER. For the CDR3, the DNA is TGCGCCAGCAGCCAAGCCTCCGGGACAGGGAACGAAAAACTGTTTTTT. This gives the protein CASSQASGTGNEKLFF.

This chain joins TRBV6-2 or TRBV6-3 and TRBJ2-7; TRBD1 agrees at 7 bases. Germline V gives CDR1 MNHEY, CDR2 SVGEGT. This CDR3 spans 13 amino acids. This chain's CDR3 is CASSYTGAYEHYV. In nucleotides, the CDR3 is TGTGCCAGCAGTTACACAGGGGCGTACGAGCACTACGTC.

This clonotype has just a few counts. V and J are TRBV5-1 and TRBJ1-4, with D perhaps matching TRBD1 (5 bases). V lost 0 bases to trimming and J lost 4 bases, with 13 bases between them. The CDR3 totals 16 residues. CDR1 and CDR2 (germline): SGHRS, YFSETQ. CDR3 sequence reads: CASSLAGAPLNEKLFF. The CDR3, as DNA: TGCGCCAGCAGCTTGGCCGGGGCACCCCTTAATGAAAAACTGTTTTTT.

The J gene is TRBJ1-2, the V gene TRBV28; tentatively, D is TRBD1 (6 bases). Trimming left V 6 bases short and J 0 bases short, with 11 bases between. This CDR3 comprises 14 residues. The germline gives CDR1 MDHEN, CDR2 SYDVKM. CDR3 DNA: TGTGCCAGCAGAACACAGGGATCTAACTATGGCTACACCTTC. Protein product: CASRTQGSNYGYTF.

The chain joins TRBV5-1 to TRBJ2-7; 8 nucleotides agree with TRBD1. CDR3 length equals 15 residues. V trimming: 4 bases; J trimming: 4 bases; junction bases outside the gene matches: 10. CDR1 is SGHRS, CDR2 YFSETQ, per germline. CDR3 DNA sequence: TGCGCCAGCAGCCCGGGGACAGGACGGTTATACGAGCAGTACTTC. Translating gives CASSPGTGRLYEQYF.

The chain joins TRBV5-5 to TRBJ2-7; D possibly corresponds to TRBD1 (5 bases). V was cut by 0 bases and J by 0 bases, with 10 bases left in between. Germline CDR1 is SGHKS and CDR2 is YYEKEE (reference sequence). This CDR3 comprises 15 residues. CDR3 DNA sequence: TGTGCCAGCAGCTTGGGGGGCTTGAGCTCCTACGAGCAGTACTTC. Protein: CASSLGGLSSYEQYF.

The V and J genes are TRBV11-2 and TRBJ1-3; D may be TRBD1 (6 bases). Looked up from germline, CDR1 is SGHAT and CDR2 is FQNNGV. The CDR3 loop spans 18 amino acids. The V gene lost 7 bases and the J gene lost 0 bases, with 22 bases spanning the gap. In nucleotides, the CDR3 is TGTGCCAGCATCAGAAATCCCCGGGGGCACCTCTCTGGAAACACCATATATTTT. It specifies CASIRNPRGHLSGNTIYF.

There are many counts of this clonotype. The V call is TRBV29-1, the J call TRBJ2-3; D gene unclear. Germline V gene lookup returns CDR1 SQVTM and CDR2 ANQGSEA. Trimming shortened V by 3 bases and J by 4 bases, and 14 bases separated the two germline ends. This CDR3 comprises 14 residues. CDR3 bases: TGCAGCGTTGAGATGGCGGAATCTCCAGATACGCAGTATTTT. This codes for CSVEMAESPDTQYF.

This clonotype was detected many times. The J gene is TRBJ1-1, the V gene TRBV19; possibly TRBD1 for D (6 bases). The CDR3 totals 15 residues. Between the trimmed V and J ends, which lost 3 bases and 4 bases, there was a span of 15 bases. Germline lookup yields CDR1 LNHDA and CDR2 SQIVND (reference sequence). The CDR3: CASSIWIGQSTEAFF. In DNA, the CDR3 is TGTGCCAGTAGTATCTGGATTGGACAGTCCACTGAAGCTTTCTTT.

Regarding this clonotype: One base away lies a much larger clone, so this may be a sequencing read error. This sequence joins TRBV4-1 and TRBJ2-2; 7 positions agree with TRBD2. Germline values: CDR1 MGHRA, CDR2 YSYEKL. This CDR3 comprises 18 residues. The ends lost 3 bases at V and 4 bases at J; junction bases unmatched: 14. The CDR3 bases are TGCGCCAGCAGCCAGTACTCTCATCCTCCGGGGGGCACCGGGGAGCTGTTTTTT. Its protein product is CASSQYSHPPGGTGELFF.

This clonotype was counted only a few times. The chain links TRBV25-1 to TRBJ1-6, with D uncertain. This CDR3 comprises 12 residues. The germline V gene has CDR1 MGHDK and CDR2 SYGVNS. V lost 6 bases and J lost 3, with 3 bases in between. In DNA, the CDR3 is TGTGCCAGCAGCTACTATAATTCACCCCTCCACTTT. This codes for CASSYYNSPLHF.

The CDR3 region is CASSFDRGRSV. DNA for the CDR3: TGTGCCAGCAGCTTCGATCGGGGGCGATCAGTC. The chain has TRBV7-3 and TRBJ2-7; D tentatively reads TRBD1 or TRBD2 (6 bases each). The CDR3 is 11 residues long. CDR1 and CDR2 from the germline V gene are SGHTA and FQGTGA.

This clonotype came up a few times. The chain joins TRBV4-1 to TRBJ2-7; no clear D. CDR1 is MGHRA and CDR2 is YSYEKL in the germline V gene. The CDR3 has 15 amino acids. Trimming shortened V by 1 base and J by 3 bases, and 13 bases separated the two germline ends. CDR3 loop: CASSQVSTVNYEQYF. The CDR3 coding sequence is TGCGCCAGCAGCCAAGTTTCTACGGTAAACTACGAGCAGTACTTC.

This clonotype showed up many times. The chain uses TRBV4-3 and TRBJ1-2; D is undetermined. Germline V gene sequence: CDR1 LGHNA, CDR2 YSLEER. The germline V and J ends were trimmed by 2 bases and 1 base, with 8 bases remaining between them. The length of the CDR3 is 14 residues. CDR3 in amino acids: CASSQKLNNYGYTF. For the CDR3, the DNA is TGCGCCAGCAGCCAAAAACTGAATAACTATGGCTACACCTTC.